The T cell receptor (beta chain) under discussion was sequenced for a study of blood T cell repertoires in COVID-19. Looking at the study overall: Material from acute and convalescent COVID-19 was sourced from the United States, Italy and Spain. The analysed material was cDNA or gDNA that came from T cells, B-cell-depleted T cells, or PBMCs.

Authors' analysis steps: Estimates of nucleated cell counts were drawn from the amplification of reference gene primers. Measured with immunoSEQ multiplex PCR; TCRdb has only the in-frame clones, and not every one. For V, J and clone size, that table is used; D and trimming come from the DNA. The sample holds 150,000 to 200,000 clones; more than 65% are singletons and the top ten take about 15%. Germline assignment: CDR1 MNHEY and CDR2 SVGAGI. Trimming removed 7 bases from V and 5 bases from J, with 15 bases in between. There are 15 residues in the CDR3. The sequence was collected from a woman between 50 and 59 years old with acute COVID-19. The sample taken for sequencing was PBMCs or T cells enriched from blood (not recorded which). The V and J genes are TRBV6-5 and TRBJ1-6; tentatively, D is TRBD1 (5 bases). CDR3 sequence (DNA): TGTGCCAGCACTTCCCCCCGACAGAATAATTCACCCCTCCACTTT. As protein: CASTSPRQNNSPLHF.